These T cell receptor beta chains were read from a single sample in a study of Graves' ophthalmopathy and Graves' hyperthyroidism. TCRdb independently ran MiXCR on the multiplex PCR reads; one entry per CDR3 protein. The sample records hundreds of thousands of distinct CDR3 sequences, 45% to 55% being singletons. Sequenced: peripheral blood. The receptors come from an adult man with Graves' ophthalmopathy. Each CDR3 is given with its conserved first and last residue. Each record gives: clone size, J gene, D gene, V gene, CDR3 protein, CDR3 DNA. The D gene is left open where the match is weak. Clone size, where shown, is once, few, many, or a class for clones that have expanded.

abundance: -; j_gene: TRBJ1-2; d_gene: -; v_gene: TRBV3-1; CDR3aa: CASSLRRSVGYTF; CDR3nt: TGTGCCAGCAGCCTCCGGAGGAGCGTGGGCTACACCTTC
abundance: -; j_gene: TRBJ2-6; d_gene: -; v_gene: TRBV19; CDR3aa: CASSWSGANVLTF; CDR3nt: TGTGCCAGTAGTTGGTCTGGGGCCAACGTCCTGACTTTC
abundance: -; j_gene: TRBJ1-1; d_gene: -; v_gene: TRBV19; CDR3aa: CASSFHSASGTEAFF; CDR3nt: TGTGCCAGTAGTTTCCACAGTGCCTCGGGGACTGAAGCTTTCTTT
abundance: once; j_gene: TRBJ2-7; d_gene: -; v_gene: TRBV5-6; CDR3aa: CASSQEGGWRDSNEQYF; CDR3nt: TGTGCCAGCAGCCAGGAGGGTGGATGGCGGGATAGCAACGAGCAGTACTTC
abundance: few; j_gene: TRBJ1-5; d_gene: TRBD1; v_gene: TRBV2; CDR3aa: CASSLTGGGKPQHF; CDR3nt: TGTGCCAGCAGTCTCACAGGGGGCGGCAAGCCCCAGCATTTT
abundance: -; j_gene: TRBJ1-1; d_gene: -; v_gene: TRBV29-1; CDR3aa: CSSYPWGNTEAFF; CDR3nt: TGCAGCAGTTACCCCTGGGGGAACACTGAAGCTTTCTTT
abundance: -; j_gene: TRBJ1-1; d_gene: -; v_gene: TRBV20-1; CDR3aa: CSARDTTGLNTEAFF; CDR3nt: TGCAGTGCTAGAGATACCACGGGACTGAACACTGAAGCTTTCTTT
abundance: -; j_gene: TRBJ1-5; d_gene: TRBD1; v_gene: TRBV4-2; CDR3aa: CASSHNRGTNQPQHF; CDR3nt: TGTGCCAGCAGCCATAACAGGGGCACCAATCAGCCCCAGCATTTT
abundance: -; j_gene: TRBJ2-5; d_gene: TRBD2; v_gene: TRBV20-1; CDR3aa: CSAPRTSGRDQETQYF; CDR3nt: TGCAGTGCTCCTAGGACTAGCGGGAGGGACCAAGAGACCCAGTACTTC
abundance: -; j_gene: TRBJ1-1; d_gene: -; v_gene: TRBV24-1; CDR3aa: CATTGTENTEAFF; CDR3nt: TGTGCCACCACAGGCACAGAGAACACTGAAGCTTTCTTT
abundance: -; j_gene: TRBJ1-6; d_gene: -; v_gene: TRBV9; CDR3aa: CASSPGSMALHF; CDR3nt: TGTGCCAGCAGTCCAGGGTCGATGGCCCTCCACTTT
abundance: few; j_gene: TRBJ2-5; d_gene: -; v_gene: TRBV7-2; CDR3aa: CASSLREETQYF; CDR3nt: TGTGCCAGCAGCTTGCGGGAAGAGACCCAGTACTTC
abundance: few; j_gene: TRBJ2-7; d_gene: TRBD1; v_gene: TRBV28; CDR3aa: CASSSRWDREGYEQYF; CDR3nt: TGTGCCAGCAGCTCCCGGTGGGACAGGGAAGGCTACGAGCAGTACTTC
abundance: once; j_gene: TRBJ1-2; d_gene: -; v_gene: TRBV2; CDR3aa: CASGEWGANYGYTF; CDR3nt: TGTGCCAGCGGTGAATGGGGGGCAAACTATGGCTACACCTTC
abundance: -; j_gene: TRBJ1-2; d_gene: -; v_gene: TRBV7-2; CDR3aa: CASSLGAGLSYGYTF; CDR3nt: TGTGCCAGCAGCTTAGGGGCAGGTCTATCCTATGGCTACACCTTC
abundance: once; j_gene: TRBJ1-1; d_gene: TRBD1; v_gene: TRBV7-3; CDR3aa: CASSSGGADTEAFF; CDR3nt: TGTGCCAGCAGCTCAGGGGGCGCCGACACTGAAGCTTTCTTT
abundance: -; j_gene: TRBJ2-7; d_gene: -; v_gene: TRBV7-9; CDR3aa: CASTPSAAGYEQYF; CDR3nt: TGTGCCAGCACCCCATCGGCAGCCGGCTACGAGCAGTACTTC
abundance: few; j_gene: TRBJ1-2; d_gene: -; v_gene: TRBV3-1; CDR3aa: CASSQAVTAYGYTF; CDR3nt: TGTGCCAGCAGCCAGGCAGTGACGGCCTATGGCTACACCTTC
abundance: few; j_gene: TRBJ1-5; d_gene: -; v_gene: TRBV19; CDR3aa: CASSREKGNQPQHF; CDR3nt: TGTGCCAGTAGTCGTGAGAAGGGCAATCAGCCCCAGCATTTT
abundance: -; j_gene: TRBJ2-7; d_gene: -; v_gene: TRBV24-1; CDR3aa: CATSDDDNYEQYF; CDR3nt: TGTGCCACCAGTGATGATGACAACTACGAGCAGTACTTC
abundance: -; j_gene: TRBJ1-1; d_gene: -; v_gene: TRBV2; CDR3aa: CASSYSSQGITEAFF; CDR3nt: TGTGCCAGCAGTTACTCGAGCCAGGGAATAACTGAAGCTTTCTTT
abundance: many; j_gene: TRBJ1-2; d_gene: TRBD1; v_gene: TRBV29-1; CDR3aa: CSVEVTQGAGGYTF; CDR3nt: TGCAGCGTTGAAGTTACACAGGGGGCAGGGGGCTACACCTTC
abundance: -; j_gene: TRBJ2-7; d_gene: -; v_gene: TRBV24-1; CDR3aa: CATSEHNRGKGQYF; CDR3nt: TGTGCCACCAGTGAACACAACCGAGGGAAAGGGCAGTACTTC
abundance: -; j_gene: TRBJ2-5; d_gene: -; v_gene: TRBV2; CDR3aa: CASSENPGRGETQYF; CDR3nt: TGTGCCAGCAGTGAGAATCCCGGGAGAGGGGAGACCCAGTACTTC
abundance: few; j_gene: TRBJ2-7; d_gene: -; v_gene: TRBV5-1; CDR3aa: CASSPDPGSSYEQYF; CDR3nt: TGCGCCAGCAGCCCGGATCCGGGAAGCTCCTACGAGCAGTACTTC
abundance: -; j_gene: TRBJ2-5; d_gene: TRBD2; v_gene: TRBV3-1; CDR3aa: CASSQAGTSGRARETQYF; CDR3nt: TGTGCCAGCAGCCAAGCCGGGACTAGCGGGAGAGCGAGGGAGACCCAGTACTTC
abundance: -; j_gene: TRBJ1-4; d_gene: -; v_gene: TRBV20-1; CDR3aa: CSARREGEKLFF; CDR3nt: TGCAGTGCTAGAAGGGAAGGTGAAAAACTGTTTTTT
abundance: -; j_gene: TRBJ2-7; d_gene: -; v_gene: TRBV7-8; CDR3aa: CASSLTPTPGAEQYF; CDR3nt: TGTGCCAGCAGCTTAACCCCGACACCCGGTGCCGAGCAGTACTTC
abundance: -; j_gene: TRBJ2-7; d_gene: TRBD1; v_gene: TRBV9; CDR3aa: CARSYGQGVYEQYF; CDR3nt: TGTGCCAGAAGCTACGGACAGGGGGTCTACGAGCAGTACTTC
abundance: few; j_gene: TRBJ1-1; d_gene: -; v_gene: TRBV7-9; CDR3aa: CASSFPAGWSTEAFF; CDR3nt: TGTGCCAGCAGCTTTCCGGCAGGGTGGAGCACTGAAGCTTTCTTT
abundance: -; j_gene: TRBJ1-5; d_gene: -; v_gene: TRBV19; CDR3aa: CASSISNNQPQHF; CDR3nt: TGTGCCAGTAGTATCAGTAACAATCAGCCCCAGCATTTT
abundance: -; j_gene: TRBJ1-5; d_gene: TRBD1; v_gene: TRBV12-3/TRBV12-4; CDR3aa: CASRGTGGGNQPQHF; CDR3nt: TGTGCCAGCAGGGGGACAGGGGGTGGCAATCAGCCCCAGCATTTT
abundance: -; j_gene: TRBJ2-1; d_gene: -; v_gene: TRBV29-1; CDR3aa: CSVTANEQFF; CDR3nt: TGCAGCGTAACAGCGAATGAGCAGTTCTTC
abundance: -; j_gene: TRBJ2-5; d_gene: -; v_gene: TRBV4-1; CDR3aa: CASSPSSRGSYQETQYF; CDR3nt: TGCGCCAGCAGCCCCTCGAGTCGGGGATCGTACCAAGAGACCCAGTACTTC
abundance: many; j_gene: TRBJ1-2; d_gene: -; v_gene: TRBV24-1; CDR3aa: CATSDWGNYGYTF; CDR3nt: TGTGCCACCAGTGATTGGGGGAACTATGGCTACACCTTC
abundance: -; j_gene: TRBJ2-3; d_gene: -; v_gene: TRBV15; CDR3aa: CATSRAGWGNTQYF; CDR3nt: TGTGCCACCAGCAGAGCAGGTTGGGGGAACACGCAGTATTTT
abundance: -; j_gene: TRBJ2-5; d_gene: -; v_gene: TRBV13; CDR3aa: CASSLAPGSQETQYF; CDR3nt: TGTGCCAGCAGCTTAGCCCCCGGGTCTCAAGAGACCCAGTACTTC
abundance: -; j_gene: TRBJ1-5; d_gene: TRBD1; v_gene: TRBV7-2; CDR3aa: CASSFHWGQLGEQPQHF; CDR3nt: TGTGCCAGCAGCTTCCACTGGGGACAGTTGGGCGAGCAGCCCCAGCATTTT
abundance: -; j_gene: TRBJ2-7; d_gene: -; v_gene: TRBV12-3/TRBV12-4; CDR3aa: CASSLDPGDYEQYF; CDR3nt: TGTGCCAGCAGTTTAGACCCGGGTGACTACGAGCAGTACTTC
abundance: -; j_gene: TRBJ1-6; d_gene: TRBD1; v_gene: TRBV7-3; CDR3aa: CASSLTGAHYNSPLHF; CDR3nt: TGTGCCAGCAGCTTGACAGGGGCGCATTATAATTCACCCCTCCACTTT
abundance: many; j_gene: TRBJ1-1; d_gene: -; v_gene: TRBV29-1; CDR3aa: CSVTRATGQDEAFF; CDR3nt: TGCAGCGTGACCCGGGCCACGGGCCAGGATGAAGCTTTCTTT
abundance: -; j_gene: TRBJ1-4; d_gene: -; v_gene: TRBV25-1; CDR3aa: CASSSYREINEKLFF; CDR3nt: TGTGCCAGCAGTTCGTACAGGGAGATTAATGAAAAACTGTTTTTT
abundance: many; j_gene: TRBJ1-2; d_gene: -; v_gene: TRBV24-1; CDR3aa: CATSDGVGGYGYTF; CDR3nt: TGTGCCACCAGTGATGGGGTGGGTGGCTATGGCTACACCTTC
abundance: -; j_gene: TRBJ2-5; d_gene: -; v_gene: TRBV19; CDR3aa: CASSIGRQETQYF; CDR3nt: TGTGCCAGTAGTATCGGAAGGCAAGAGACCCAGTACTTC
abundance: -; j_gene: TRBJ1-5; d_gene: -; v_gene: TRBV7-9; CDR3aa: CASSFYSGLSLQPQHF; CDR3nt: TGTGCCAGCAGCTTTTACTCGGGTCTTTCACTCCAGCCCCAGCATTTT
abundance: few; j_gene: TRBJ2-5; d_gene: -; v_gene: TRBV7-2; CDR3aa: CASSLGPGQETQYF; CDR3nt: TGTGCCAGCAGCTTAGGCCCAGGCCAAGAGACCCAGTACTTC
abundance: many; j_gene: TRBJ2-5; d_gene: TRBD1; v_gene: TRBV28; CDR3aa: CASSDRVQETQYF; CDR3nt: TGTGCCAGCAGTGACAGGGTCCAAGAGACCCAGTACTTC
abundance: -; j_gene: TRBJ2-5; d_gene: -; v_gene: TRBV12-3/TRBV12-4; CDR3aa: CANKAQYF; CDR3nt: TGTGCCAACAAGGCCCAGTACTTC
abundance: -; j_gene: TRBJ1-5; d_gene: -; v_gene: TRBV7-4; CDR3aa: CASTQGSGQPQHF; CDR3nt: TGTGCCAGCACCCAGGGTTCCGGGCAGCCCCAGCATTTT
abundance: many; j_gene: TRBJ1-2; d_gene: -; v_gene: TRBV29-1; CDR3aa: CSVELLSYGYTF; CDR3nt: TGCAGCGTTGAACTGCTCAGCTATGGCTACACCTTC
abundance: few; j_gene: TRBJ2-5; d_gene: TRBD2; v_gene: TRBV20-1; CDR3aa: CSAQTSGGRETQYF; CDR3nt: TGCAGTGCTCAGACTAGCGGGGGGCGAGAGACCCAGTACTTC
abundance: -; j_gene: TRBJ1-1; d_gene: -; v_gene: TRBV7-2; CDR3aa: CASSHRLAGNTEAFF; CDR3nt: TGTGCCAGCAGCCACCGACTAGCGGGGAACACTGAAGCTTTCTTT